This T cell receptor (beta chain) stems from a study of sequential checkpoint blockade in melanoma. Study context: Patients were randomized 1:1 to nivolumab-then-ipilimumab or ipilimumab-then-nivolumab first-line.

Method: immunoSEQ multiplex PCR; TCRdb's copy keeps in-frame clones and lacks some. The data show under 20,000 clones, approximately 66% seen once. As to treatment: randomized to nivolumab then ipilimumab (arm A) or the reverse (arm B). DNA-damaging chemotherapy had not been given to any patient beforehand. Germline lookup yields CDR1 SGHDN and CDR2 FVKESK. The CDR3 extends over 16 amino acids. The ends were cut back, 4 bases at V and 0 bases at J, with 14 bases in the middle. The source of this sequence is a human donor with melanoma. The rearrangement uses TRBV14 and TRBJ2-3; D uncertain. The sequences come from CD8+ T cells sorted from blood (inferred from file names), collected from a patient given nivolumab and ipilimumab in sequence. CDR3: CASSPLEGQSTDTQYF. Here the CDR3 DNA reads TGTGCCAGCAGCCCCCTAGAAGGCCAGAGCACAGATACGCAGTATTTT.